Shown below are 8 T cell receptor beta chains from a single sample sequenced in a study of blood T cells in healthy people across ages. Next came a second PCR, run for about 7 to 12 cycles, which used a sample-barcoded 5' primer along with a J-beta primer mix. TCRdb re-called the 5' RACE reads through MiXCR, storing one row per CDR3 protein. The data hold fewer than 750,000 distinct CDR3 sequences, with 45% to 55% observed a single time. Sequenced: blood. Every receptor here comes from a man older than 75 in good health.

This chain uses TRBV25-1 with TRBJ2-1; perhaps TRBD2 as D (6 bases). Trimming cost V 1 base and J 8 bases, with 6 bases left between them. The CDR3 extends over 12 amino acids. Germline lookup yields CDR1 MGHDK and CDR2 SYGVNS. Here the CDR3 DNA reads TGTGCCAGCAGTGAATCGGGGGATGAGCAGTTCTTC. As protein: CASSESGDEQFF.

The genes are TRBV20-1 and TRBJ2-7; D is ambiguous. V lost 0 bases to trimming and J lost 4 bases, with 16 bases between them. Germline values: CDR1 DFQATT, CDR2 SNEGSKA (reference sequence). This CDR3 is 15 amino acids long. The DNA of the CDR3 is TGCAGTGCTAGAGATCCGACACCAAAGACGTACGAGCAGTACTTC. Its translation is CSARDPTPKTYEQYF.

This clonotype was found once. The chain joins TRBV7-2 to TRBJ2-5; 11 bases are a match to TRBD2. CDR3 length: 16 residues. The germline CDR1 and CDR2 sequences are SGHTA and FQGNSA. V gave up 6 bases and J gave up 5 bases; unmatched junction bases: 11. CDR3 sequence: CASRNSGRVGGETQYF. The CDR3 DNA follows: TGTGCCAGCAGGAATAGCGGGAGGGTAGGCGGGGAGACCCAGTACTTC.

This clonotype has a handful of counts. This chain links TRBV7-2 with TRBJ2-1, with D perhaps being TRBD1 or TRBD2 (5 bases each). Germline V gene data show CDR1 as SGHTA and CDR2 as FQGNSA. V lost 1 base, J lost 5 bases, and 12 bases lay in between. The CDR3 runs 15 residues. The CDR3: CASSLGAGTHNEQFF. In nucleotides, the CDR3 is TGTGCCAGCAGCTTAGGGGCCGGGACCCACAATGAGCAGTTCTTC.

This clonotype was seen a few times. The rearrangement joins TRBV20-1 to TRBJ2-1; D is unclear. Germline values: CDR1 DFQATT, CDR2 SNEGSKA (reference sequence). This CDR3 region has 14 residues. Trimming took 3 bases from V and 4 from J, leaving 13 bases between them. CDR3 in DNA: TGCAGTGCTAGTGAAAACCACCCATACAATGAGCAGTTCTTC. Translated, it gives CSASENHPYNEQFF.

The CDR3 loop is CSASVRTDTQYF. The CDR3 region has the DNA TGCAGTGCTAGTGTACGCACAGATACGCAGTATTTT. J is TRBJ2-3 and V is TRBV20-1, with D uncertain. Trimming stripped 3 bases from V and 1 base from J, with 5 bases between. Germline CDR1 and CDR2: DFQATT and SNEGSKA (reference sequence). The CDR3 sequence is 12 residues long.

The chain employs TRBV5-6 and TRBJ2-4; D is tentatively TRBD1 or TRBD2 (7 bases each). Germline CDR1 SGHDT, CDR2 YYEEEE. The V gene lost 4 bases and the J gene lost 8 bases, with 16 bases spanning the gap. This CDR3 has 14 amino acids. The CDR3 here is CASSALRGGDIQYF. As DNA, the CDR3 is TGTGCCAGCAGCGCGCTCAGGGGGGGTGACATTCAGTACTTC.

J is TRBJ2-1 and V is TRBV9; 11 bases align to TRBD1. Trimming took 4 bases from V and 8 from J; bases not matched to a gene: 5. Germline V lookup: CDR1 SGDLS, CDR2 YYNGEE. This CDR3 has 14 amino acids. The CDR3 DNA reads TGTGCCAGCAGCCCTCGGACAGGGGGCGATGAGCAGTTCTTC. The encoded protein is CASSPRTGGDEQFF.